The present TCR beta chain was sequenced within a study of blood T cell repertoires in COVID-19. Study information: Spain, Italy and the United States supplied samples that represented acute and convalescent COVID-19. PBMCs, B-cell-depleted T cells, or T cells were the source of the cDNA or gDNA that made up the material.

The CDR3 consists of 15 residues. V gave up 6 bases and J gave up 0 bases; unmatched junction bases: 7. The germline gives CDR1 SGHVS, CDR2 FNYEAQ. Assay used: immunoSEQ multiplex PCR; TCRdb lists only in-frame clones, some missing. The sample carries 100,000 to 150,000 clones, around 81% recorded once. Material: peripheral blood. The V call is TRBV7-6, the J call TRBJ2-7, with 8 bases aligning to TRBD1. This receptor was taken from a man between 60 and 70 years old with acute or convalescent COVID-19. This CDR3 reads CASSRDRGGSYEQYF. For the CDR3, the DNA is TGTGCCAGCAGTCGCGACAGGGGTGGCTCCTACGAGCAGTACTTC.